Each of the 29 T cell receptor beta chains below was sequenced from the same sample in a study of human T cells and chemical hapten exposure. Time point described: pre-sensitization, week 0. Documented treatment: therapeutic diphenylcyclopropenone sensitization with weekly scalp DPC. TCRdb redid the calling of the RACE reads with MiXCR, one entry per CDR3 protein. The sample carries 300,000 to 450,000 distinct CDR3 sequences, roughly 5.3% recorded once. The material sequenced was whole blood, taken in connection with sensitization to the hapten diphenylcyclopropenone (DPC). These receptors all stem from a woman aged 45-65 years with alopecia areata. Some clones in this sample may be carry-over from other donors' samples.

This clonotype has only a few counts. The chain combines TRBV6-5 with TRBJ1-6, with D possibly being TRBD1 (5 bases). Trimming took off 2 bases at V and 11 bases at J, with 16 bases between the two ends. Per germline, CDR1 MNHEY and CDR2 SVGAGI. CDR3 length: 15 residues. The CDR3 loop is CASSYGGRSVAPLHF. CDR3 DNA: TGTGCCAGCAGTTACGGGGGACGGTCAGTAGCACCCCTCCACTTT.

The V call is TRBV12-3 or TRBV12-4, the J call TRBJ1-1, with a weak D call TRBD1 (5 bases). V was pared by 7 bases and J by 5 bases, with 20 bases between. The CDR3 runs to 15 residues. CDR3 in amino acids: CASTPPTGLGTEAFF. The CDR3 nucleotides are TGTGCCAGCACCCCTCCGACGGGGCTCGGAACTGAAGCTTTCTTT.

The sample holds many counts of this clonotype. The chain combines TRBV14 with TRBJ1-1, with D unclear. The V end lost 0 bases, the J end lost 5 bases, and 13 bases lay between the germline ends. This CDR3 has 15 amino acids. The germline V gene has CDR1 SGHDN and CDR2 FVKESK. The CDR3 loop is CASSQDLRVLTEAFF. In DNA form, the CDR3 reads TGTGCCAGCAGCCAAGATCTGAGGGTGTTAACTGAAGCTTTCTTT. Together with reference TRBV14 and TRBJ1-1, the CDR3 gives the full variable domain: EAGVTQFPSHSVIEKGQTVTLRCDPISGHDNLYWYRRVMGKEIKFLLHFVKESKQDESGMPNNRFLAERTGGTYSTLKVQPAELEDSGVYFCASSQDLRVLTEAFFGQGTRLTVV.

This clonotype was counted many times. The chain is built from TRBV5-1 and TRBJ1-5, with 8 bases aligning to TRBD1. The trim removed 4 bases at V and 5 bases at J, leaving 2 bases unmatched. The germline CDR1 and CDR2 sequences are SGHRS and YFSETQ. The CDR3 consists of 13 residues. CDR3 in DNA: TGCGCCAGCAGCCAGGGACAGGATCAGCCCCAGCATTTT. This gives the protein CASSQGQDQPQHF.

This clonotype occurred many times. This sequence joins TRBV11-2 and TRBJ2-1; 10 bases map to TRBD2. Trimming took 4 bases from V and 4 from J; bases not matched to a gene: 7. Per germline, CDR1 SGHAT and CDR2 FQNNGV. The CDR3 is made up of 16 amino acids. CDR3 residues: CASSSGSGRRYNEQFF. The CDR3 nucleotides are TGTGCCAGCAGCTCCGGTAGCGGGAGGAGATACAATGAGCAGTTCTTC.

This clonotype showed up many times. The CDR3 is CASKPPGSNQPQHF. The CDR3 nucleotides read TGTGCCAGCAAACCCCCGGGTAGCAATCAGCCCCAGCATTTT. The genes are TRBV28 and TRBJ1-5; D not certain. The CDR3 extends over 14 amino acids. V lost 7 bases to trimming and J lost 0 bases, with 10 bases between them. Germline CDR1 is MDHEN and CDR2 is SYDVKM.

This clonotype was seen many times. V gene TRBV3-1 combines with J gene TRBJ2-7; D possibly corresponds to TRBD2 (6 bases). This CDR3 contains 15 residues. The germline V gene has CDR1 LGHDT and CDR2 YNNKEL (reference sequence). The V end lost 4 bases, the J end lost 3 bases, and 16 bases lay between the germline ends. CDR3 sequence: CASSRGGLSRYEQYF. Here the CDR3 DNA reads TGTGCCAGCAGCCGCGGCGGACTATCCCGCTACGAGCAGTACTTC.

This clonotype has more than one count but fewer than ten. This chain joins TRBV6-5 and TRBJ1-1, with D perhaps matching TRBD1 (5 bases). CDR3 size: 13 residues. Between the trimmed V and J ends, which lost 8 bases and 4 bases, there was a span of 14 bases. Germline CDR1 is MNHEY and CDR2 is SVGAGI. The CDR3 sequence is CASRGVVGTEAFF. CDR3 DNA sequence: TGTGCCAGCCGAGGGGTGGTCGGCACTGAAGCTTTCTTT.

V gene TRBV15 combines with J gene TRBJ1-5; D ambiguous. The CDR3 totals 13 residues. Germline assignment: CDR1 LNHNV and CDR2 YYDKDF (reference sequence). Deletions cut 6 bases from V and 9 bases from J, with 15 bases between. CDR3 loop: CATRSDGLRPQHF. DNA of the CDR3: TGTGCCACCAGATCGGACGGGCTGAGGCCCCAGCATTTT.

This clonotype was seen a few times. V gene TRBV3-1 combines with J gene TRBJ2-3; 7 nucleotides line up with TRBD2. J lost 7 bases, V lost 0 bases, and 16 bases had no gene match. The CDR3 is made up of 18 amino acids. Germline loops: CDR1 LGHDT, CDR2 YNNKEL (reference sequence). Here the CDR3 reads CASSQDRASGGPPNTQYF. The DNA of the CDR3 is TGTGCCAGCAGCCAAGATCGGGCTAGCGGCGGGCCACCGAATACGCAGTATTTT.

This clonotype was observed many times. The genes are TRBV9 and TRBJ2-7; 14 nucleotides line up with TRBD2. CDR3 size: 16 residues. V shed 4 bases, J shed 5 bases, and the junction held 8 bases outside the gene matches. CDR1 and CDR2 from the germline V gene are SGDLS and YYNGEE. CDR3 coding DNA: TGTGCCAGCAGCCCAGGACTAGCGGGAGGTCAGCACGAGCAGTACTTC. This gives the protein CASSPGLAGGQHEQYF.

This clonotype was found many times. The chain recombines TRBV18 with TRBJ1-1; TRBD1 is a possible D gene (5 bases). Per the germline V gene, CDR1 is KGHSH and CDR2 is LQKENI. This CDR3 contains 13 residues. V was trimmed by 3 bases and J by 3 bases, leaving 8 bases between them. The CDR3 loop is CASSPQQDTEAFF. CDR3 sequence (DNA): TGTGCCAGCTCACCCCAACAGGACACTGAAGCTTTCTTT.

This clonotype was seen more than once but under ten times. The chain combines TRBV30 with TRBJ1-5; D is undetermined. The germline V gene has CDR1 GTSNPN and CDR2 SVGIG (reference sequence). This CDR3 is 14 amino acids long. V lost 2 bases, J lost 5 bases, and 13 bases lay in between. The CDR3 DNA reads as TGTGCCTGGAGTCCCGGGATGGGAGATCAGCCCCAGCATTTT. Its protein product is CAWSPGMGDQPQHF.

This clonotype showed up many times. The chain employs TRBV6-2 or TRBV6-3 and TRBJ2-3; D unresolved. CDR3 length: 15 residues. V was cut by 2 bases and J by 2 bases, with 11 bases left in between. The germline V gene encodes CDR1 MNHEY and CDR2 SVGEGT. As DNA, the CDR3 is TGTGCCAGCAGTTACGTAGTCGCTTACACAGATACGCAGTATTTT. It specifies CASSYVVAYTDTQYF.

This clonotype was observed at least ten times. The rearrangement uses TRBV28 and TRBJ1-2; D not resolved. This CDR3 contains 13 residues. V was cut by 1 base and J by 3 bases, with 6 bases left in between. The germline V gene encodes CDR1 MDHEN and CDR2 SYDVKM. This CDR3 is CASSLYRDYGYTF. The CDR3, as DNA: TGTGCCAGCAGTTTATATCGAGACTATGGCTACACCTTC.

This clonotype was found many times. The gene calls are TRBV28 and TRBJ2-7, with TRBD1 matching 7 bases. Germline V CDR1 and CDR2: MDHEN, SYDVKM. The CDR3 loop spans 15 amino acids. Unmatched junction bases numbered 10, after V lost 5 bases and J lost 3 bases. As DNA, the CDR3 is TGTGCCAGCAGTGCCGGGACAGCGAAGTTCTACGAGCAGTACTTC. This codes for CASSAGTAKFYEQYF.

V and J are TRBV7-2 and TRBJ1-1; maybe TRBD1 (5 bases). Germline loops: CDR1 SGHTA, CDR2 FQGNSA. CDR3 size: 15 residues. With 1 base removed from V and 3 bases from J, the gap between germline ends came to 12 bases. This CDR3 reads CASSLVSQGHTEAFF. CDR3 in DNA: TGTGCCAGCAGCTTAGTTAGTCAGGGACACACTGAAGCTTTCTTT. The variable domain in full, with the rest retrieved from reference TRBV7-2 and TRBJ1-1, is GAGVSQSPSNKVTEKGKDVELRCDPISGHTALYWYRQSLGQGLEFLIYFQGNSAPDKSGLPSDRFSAERTGGSVSTLTIQRTQQEDSAVYLCASSLVSQGHTEAFFGQGTRLTVV.

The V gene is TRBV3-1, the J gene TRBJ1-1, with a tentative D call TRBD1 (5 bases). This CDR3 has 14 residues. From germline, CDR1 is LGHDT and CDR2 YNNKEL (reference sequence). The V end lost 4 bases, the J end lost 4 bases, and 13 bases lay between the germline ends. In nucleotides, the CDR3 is TGTGCCAGCAGCCTCAACAGGTACCGCACTGAAGCTTTCTTT. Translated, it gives CASSLNRYRTEAFF.

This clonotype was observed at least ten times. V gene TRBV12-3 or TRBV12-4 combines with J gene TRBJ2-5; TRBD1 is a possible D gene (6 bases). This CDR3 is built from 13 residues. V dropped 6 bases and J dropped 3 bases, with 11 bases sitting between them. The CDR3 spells CASSWGRKETQYF. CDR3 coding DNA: TGTGCCAGCAGCTGGGGGCGAAAAGAGACCCAGTACTTC.

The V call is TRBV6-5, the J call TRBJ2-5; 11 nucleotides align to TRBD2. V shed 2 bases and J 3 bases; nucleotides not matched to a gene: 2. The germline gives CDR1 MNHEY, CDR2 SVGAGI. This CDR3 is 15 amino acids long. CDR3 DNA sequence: TGTGCCAGCAGTTACCTGGGACTAGCGGAAGAGACCCAGTACTTC. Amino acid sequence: CASSYLGLAEETQYF.

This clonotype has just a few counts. CDR3 coding DNA: TGTGCCAGCAGCCAATTTCCGGGACAGGGAGGGTCACCCCTCCACTTT. This sequence encodes CASSQFPGQGGSPLHF. The chain links TRBV7-2 to TRBJ1-6; TRBD1 matches at 9 bases. The CDR3 is 16 residues long. Trimming at V came to 5 bases and at J to 10 bases, leaving 12 bases not matched to a gene. Germline V gene sequence: CDR1 SGHTA, CDR2 FQGNSA.

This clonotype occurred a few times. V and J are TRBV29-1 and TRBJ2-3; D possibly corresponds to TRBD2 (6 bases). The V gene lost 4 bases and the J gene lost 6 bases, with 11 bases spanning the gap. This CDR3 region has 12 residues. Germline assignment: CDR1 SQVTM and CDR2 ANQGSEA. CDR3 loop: CSVGRGDDTQYF. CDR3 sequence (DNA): TGCAGCGTTGGCCGCGGGGACGATACGCAGTATTTT.

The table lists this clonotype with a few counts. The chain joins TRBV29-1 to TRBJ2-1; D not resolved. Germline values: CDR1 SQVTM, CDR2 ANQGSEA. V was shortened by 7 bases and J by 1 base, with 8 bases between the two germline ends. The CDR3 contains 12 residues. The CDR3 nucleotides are TGCAGCGCTGACCCTTCCTACAATGAGCAGTTCTTC. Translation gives CSADPSYNEQFF.

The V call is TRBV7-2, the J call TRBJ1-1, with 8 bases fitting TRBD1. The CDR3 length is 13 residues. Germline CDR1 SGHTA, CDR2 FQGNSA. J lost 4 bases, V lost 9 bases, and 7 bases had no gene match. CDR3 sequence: CASRGQVFTEAFF. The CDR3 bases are TGTGCCAGTCGGGGACAGGTGTTCACTGAAGCTTTCTTT. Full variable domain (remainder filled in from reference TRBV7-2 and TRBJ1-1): GAGVSQSPSNKVTEKGKDVELRCDPISGHTALYWYRQSLGQGLEFLIYFQGNSAPDKSGLPSDRFSAERTGGSVSTLTIQRTQQEDSAVYLCASRGQVFTEAFFGQGTRLTVV.

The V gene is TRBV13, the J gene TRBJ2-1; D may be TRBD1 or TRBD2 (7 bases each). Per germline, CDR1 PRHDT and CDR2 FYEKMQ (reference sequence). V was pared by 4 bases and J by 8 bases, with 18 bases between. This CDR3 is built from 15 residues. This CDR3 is CASSSRGGVGDEQFF. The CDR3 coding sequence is TGTGCCAGCAGCTCCAGGGGGGGCGTGGGAGATGAGCAGTTCTTC.

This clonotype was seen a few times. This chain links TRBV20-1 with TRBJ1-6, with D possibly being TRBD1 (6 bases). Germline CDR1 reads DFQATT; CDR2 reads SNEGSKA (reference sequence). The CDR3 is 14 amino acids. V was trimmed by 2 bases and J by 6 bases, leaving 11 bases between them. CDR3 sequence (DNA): TGCAGTGCTAGACAGGAGGGGGGTAATTCACCCCTCCACTTT. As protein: CSARQEGGNSPLHF.

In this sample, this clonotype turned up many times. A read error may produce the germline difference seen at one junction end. This chain's CDR3 is CASSYLAPDTQFF. The CDR3 DNA sequence: TGTGCCAGCAGTTACCTGGCACCAGATACGCAGTTTTTT. J is TRBJ2-3 and V is TRBV6-6; D ambiguous. The CDR3 covers 13 residues. CDR1 MNHNY and CDR2 SVGAGI come from the germline V gene (reference sequence).

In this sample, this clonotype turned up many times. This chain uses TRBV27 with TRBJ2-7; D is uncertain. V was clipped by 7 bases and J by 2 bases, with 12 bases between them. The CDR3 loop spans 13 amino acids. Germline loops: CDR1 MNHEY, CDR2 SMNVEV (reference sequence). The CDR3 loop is CASKGVLPYEQYF. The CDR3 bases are TGTGCCAGCAAAGGCGTCCTCCCCTACGAGCAGTACTTC.

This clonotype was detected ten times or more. The chain's CDR3 is CASSLGREGRETQYF. The CDR3 DNA sequence: TGTGCCAGCAGTTTAGGCAGGGAAGGGAGAGAGACCCAGTACTTC. The V and J genes are TRBV27 and TRBJ2-5; D may match TRBD1 or TRBD2 (5 bases each). V lost 2 bases and J 4 bases, leaving 14 bases between the germline ends. There are 15 residues in the CDR3. Germline assignment: CDR1 MNHEY and CDR2 SMNVEV (reference sequence).